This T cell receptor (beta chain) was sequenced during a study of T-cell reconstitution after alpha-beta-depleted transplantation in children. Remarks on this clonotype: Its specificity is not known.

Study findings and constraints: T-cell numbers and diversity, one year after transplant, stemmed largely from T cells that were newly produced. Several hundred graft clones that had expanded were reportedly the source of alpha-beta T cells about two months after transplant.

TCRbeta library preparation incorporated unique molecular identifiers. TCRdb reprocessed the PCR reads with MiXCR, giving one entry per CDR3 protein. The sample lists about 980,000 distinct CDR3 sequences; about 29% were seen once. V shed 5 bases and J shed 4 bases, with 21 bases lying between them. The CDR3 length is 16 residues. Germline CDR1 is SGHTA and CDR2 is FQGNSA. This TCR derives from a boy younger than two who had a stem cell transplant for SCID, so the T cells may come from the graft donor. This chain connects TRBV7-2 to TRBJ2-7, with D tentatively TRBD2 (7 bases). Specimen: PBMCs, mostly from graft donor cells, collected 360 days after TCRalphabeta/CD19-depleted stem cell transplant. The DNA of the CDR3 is TGTGCCAGCAGCCCCTTTTTGGGGGGGCCGGATTACGAGCAGTACTTC. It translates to CASSPFLGGPDYEQYF.